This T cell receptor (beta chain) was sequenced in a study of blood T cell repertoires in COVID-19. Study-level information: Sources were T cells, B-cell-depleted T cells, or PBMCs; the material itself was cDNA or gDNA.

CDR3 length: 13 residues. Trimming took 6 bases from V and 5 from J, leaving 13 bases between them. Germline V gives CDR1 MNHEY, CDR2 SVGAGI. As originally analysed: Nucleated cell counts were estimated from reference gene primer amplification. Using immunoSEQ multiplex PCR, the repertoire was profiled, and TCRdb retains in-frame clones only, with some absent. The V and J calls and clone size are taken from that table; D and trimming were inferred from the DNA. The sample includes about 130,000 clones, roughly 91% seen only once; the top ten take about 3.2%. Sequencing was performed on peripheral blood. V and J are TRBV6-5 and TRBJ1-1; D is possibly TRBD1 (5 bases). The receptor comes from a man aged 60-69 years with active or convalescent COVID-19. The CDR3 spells CASSWGVKTEAFF. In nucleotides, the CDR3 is TGTGCCAGCAGCTGGGGGGTAAAGACTGAAGCTTTCTTT.